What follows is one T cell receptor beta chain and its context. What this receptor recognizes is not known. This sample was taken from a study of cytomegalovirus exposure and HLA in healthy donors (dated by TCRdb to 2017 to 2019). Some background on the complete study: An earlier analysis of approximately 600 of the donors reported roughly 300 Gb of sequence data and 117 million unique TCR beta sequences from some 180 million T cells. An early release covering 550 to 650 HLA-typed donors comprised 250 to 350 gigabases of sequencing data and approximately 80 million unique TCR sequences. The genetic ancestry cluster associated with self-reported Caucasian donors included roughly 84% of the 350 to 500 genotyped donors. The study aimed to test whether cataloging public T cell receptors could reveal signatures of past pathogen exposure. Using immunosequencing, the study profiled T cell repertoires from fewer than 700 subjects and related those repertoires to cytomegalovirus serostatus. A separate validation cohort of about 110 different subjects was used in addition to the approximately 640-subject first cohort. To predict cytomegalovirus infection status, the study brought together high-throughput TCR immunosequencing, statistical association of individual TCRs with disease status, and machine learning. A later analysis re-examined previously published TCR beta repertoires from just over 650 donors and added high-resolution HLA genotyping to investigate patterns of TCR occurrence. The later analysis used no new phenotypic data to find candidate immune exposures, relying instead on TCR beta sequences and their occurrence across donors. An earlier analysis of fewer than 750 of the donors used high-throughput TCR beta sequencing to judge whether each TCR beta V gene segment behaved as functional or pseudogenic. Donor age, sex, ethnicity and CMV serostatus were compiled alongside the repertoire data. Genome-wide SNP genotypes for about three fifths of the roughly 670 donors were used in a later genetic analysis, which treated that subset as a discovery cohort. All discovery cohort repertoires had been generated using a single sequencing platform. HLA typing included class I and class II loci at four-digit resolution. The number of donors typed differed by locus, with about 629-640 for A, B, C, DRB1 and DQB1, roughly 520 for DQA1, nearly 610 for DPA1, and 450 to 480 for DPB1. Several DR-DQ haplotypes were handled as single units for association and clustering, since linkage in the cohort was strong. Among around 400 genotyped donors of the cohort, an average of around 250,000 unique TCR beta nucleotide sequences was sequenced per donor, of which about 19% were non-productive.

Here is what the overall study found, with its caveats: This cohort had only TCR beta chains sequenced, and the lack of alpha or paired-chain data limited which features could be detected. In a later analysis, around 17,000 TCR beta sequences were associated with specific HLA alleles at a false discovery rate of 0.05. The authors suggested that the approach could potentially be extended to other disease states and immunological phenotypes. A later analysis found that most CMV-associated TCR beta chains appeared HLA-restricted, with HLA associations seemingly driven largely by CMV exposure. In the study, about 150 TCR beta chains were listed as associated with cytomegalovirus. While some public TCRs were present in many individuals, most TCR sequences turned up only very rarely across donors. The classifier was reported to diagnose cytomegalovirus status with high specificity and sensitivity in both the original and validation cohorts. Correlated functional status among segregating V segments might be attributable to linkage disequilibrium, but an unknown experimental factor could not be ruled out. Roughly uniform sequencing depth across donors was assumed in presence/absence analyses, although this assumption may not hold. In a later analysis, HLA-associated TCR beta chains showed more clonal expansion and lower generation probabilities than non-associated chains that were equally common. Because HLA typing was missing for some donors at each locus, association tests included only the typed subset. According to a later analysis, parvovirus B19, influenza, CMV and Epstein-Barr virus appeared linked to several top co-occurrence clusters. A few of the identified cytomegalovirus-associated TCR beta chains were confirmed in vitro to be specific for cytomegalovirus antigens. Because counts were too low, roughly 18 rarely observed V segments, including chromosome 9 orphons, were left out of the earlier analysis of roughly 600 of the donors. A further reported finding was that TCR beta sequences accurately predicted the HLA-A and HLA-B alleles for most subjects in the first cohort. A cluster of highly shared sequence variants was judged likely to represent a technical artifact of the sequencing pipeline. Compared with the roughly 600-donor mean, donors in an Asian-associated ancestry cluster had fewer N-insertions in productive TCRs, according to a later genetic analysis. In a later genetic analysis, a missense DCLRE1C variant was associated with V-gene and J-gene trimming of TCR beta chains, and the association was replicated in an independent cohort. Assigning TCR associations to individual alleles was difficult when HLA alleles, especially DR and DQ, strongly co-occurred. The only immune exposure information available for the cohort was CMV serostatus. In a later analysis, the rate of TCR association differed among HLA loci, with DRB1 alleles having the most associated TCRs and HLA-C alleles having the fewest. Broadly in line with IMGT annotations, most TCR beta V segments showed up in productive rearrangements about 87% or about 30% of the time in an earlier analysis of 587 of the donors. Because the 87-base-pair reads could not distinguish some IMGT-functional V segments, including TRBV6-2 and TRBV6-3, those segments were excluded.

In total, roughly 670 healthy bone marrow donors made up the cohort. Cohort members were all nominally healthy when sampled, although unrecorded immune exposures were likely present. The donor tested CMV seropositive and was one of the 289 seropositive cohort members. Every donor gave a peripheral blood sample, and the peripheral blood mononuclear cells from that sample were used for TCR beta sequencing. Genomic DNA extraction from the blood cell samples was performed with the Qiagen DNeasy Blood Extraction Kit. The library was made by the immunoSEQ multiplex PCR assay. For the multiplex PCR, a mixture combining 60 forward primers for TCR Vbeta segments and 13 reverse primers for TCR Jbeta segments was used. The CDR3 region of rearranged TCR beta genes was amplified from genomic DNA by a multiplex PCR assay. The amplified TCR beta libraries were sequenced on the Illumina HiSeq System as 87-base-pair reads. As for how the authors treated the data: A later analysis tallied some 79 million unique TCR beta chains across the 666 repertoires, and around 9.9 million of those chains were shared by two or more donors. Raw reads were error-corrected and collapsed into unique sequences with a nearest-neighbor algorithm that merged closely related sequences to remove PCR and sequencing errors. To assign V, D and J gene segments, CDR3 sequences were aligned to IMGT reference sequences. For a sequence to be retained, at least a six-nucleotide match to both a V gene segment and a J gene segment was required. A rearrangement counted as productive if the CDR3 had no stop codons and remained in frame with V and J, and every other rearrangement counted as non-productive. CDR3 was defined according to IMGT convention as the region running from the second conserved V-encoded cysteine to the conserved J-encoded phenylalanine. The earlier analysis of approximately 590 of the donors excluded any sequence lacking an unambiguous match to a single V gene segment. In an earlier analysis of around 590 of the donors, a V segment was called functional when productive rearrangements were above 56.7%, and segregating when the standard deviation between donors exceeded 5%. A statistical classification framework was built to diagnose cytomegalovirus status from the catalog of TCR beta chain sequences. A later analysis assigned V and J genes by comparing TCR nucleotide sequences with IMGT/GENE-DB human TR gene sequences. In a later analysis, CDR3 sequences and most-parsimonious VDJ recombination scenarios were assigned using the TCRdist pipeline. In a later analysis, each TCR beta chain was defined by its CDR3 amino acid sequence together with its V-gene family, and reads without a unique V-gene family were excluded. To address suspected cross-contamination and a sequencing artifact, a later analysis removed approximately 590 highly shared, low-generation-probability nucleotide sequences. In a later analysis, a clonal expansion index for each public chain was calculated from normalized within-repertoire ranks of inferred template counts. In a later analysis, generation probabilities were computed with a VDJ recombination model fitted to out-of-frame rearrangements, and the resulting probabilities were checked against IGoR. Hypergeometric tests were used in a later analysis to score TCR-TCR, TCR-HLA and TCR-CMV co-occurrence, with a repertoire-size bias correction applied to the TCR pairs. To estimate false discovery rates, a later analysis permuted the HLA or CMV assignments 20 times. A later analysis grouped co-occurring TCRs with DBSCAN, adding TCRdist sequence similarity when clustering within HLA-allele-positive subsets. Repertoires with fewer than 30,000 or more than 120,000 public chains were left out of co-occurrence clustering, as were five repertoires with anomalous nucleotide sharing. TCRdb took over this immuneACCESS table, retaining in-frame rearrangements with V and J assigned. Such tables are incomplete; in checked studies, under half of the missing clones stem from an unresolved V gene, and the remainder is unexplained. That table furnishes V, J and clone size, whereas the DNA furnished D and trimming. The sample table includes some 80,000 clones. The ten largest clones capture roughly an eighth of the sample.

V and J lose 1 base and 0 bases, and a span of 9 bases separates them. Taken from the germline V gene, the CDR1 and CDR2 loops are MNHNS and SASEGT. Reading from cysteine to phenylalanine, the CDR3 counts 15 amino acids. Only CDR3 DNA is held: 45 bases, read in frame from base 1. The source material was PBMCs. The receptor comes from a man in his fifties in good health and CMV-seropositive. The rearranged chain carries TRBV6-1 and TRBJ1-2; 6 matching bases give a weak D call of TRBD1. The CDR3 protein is CASSEGGTTNYGYTF. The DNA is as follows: TGTGCCAGCAGTGAAGGAGGGACAACTAACTATGGCTACACCTTC.